The clone carrying this T cell receptor (beta chain) was picked up many times. V lost 5 bases, J lost 2 bases, and 23 bases stayed unmatched. The CDR3 totals 20 residues. Germline-derived CDR1 and CDR2 are SGHVS and FQNEAQ. Individual cDNA molecules each received unique molecular identifiers attached to them. TCRdb redid the calling of the 5' RACE reads with MiXCR, one entry per CDR3 protein. This sample has around 76,000 distinct CDR3 sequences, with approximately 10% found just once. The data originate from a study of early T cells in non-severe SARS-CoV-2 infection. V gene TRBV7-8 combines with J gene TRBJ2-5; 7 bases match TRBD1. The sequenced material came from whole blood. The receptor was isolated from an adult who was a healthcare worker with PCR-confirmed SARS-CoV-2 infection or an uninfected control (not recorded which). The CDR3 DNA sequence: TGTGCCAGCAGCCCACACCCGGGACAGAACACTTTACCCCTTCAAGAGACCCAGTACTTC. Protein: CASSPHPGQNTLPLQETQYF.